This note documents a single TCR beta chain sequence. Its target is unknown. Researchers ran the PCR with 60 Vbeta and 13 Jbeta primers. The protocol was immunoSEQ multiplex PCR, while the TCRdb copy is restricted to in-frame clones and leaves out a portion. The table lists around 65,000 clones, about 80% of them singletons. This specimen belongs to a study of cytomegalovirus exposure and HLA in healthy donors. Study context: From HLA-typed donors, an early data release held around 85 million unique TCRs. Findings and limits, study-wide: TCR beta sequences reportedly predicted most subjects' HLA-A and HLA-B alleles accurately.

The CDR3 extends over 15 amino acids. Germline lookup yields CDR1 SGHAT and CDR2 FQNNGV. V lost 5 bases to trimming and J lost 0 bases, with 8 bases between them. Sequences were obtained from PBMCs. The gene calls are TRBV11-2 and TRBJ2-6; weak D call: TRBD1 (5 bases). The TCR comes from a man aged 50-60 years in good health and CMV-seropositive. The CDR3: CASSPQVSGANVLTF. CDR3 DNA: TGTGCCAGCAGCCCACAGGTCTCTGGGGCCAACGTCCTGACTTTC.